These T cell receptor beta chains were read from a single sample in a study of blood T cell repertoires in COVID-19. The table came from immunoSEQ multiplex PCR; TCRdb's copy has only in-frame clones and leaves some out. The sample holds approximately 310,000 clones; 87% are singletons and the top ten take roughly 8%. Sequenced sample: peripheral blood. The receptors were sampled from a woman between 50 and 59 years old who had recovered from COVID-19. Both conserved end residues are part of each CDR3.

V gene: TRBV29-1; J gene: TRBJ2-2; CDR3 protein: CSVSRGIGGELFF
V gene: TRBV7-2; J gene: TRBJ1-1; CDR3 protein: CASSLAKDRVEAFF
V gene: TRBV18; J gene: TRBJ2-2; CDR3 protein: CASSRRQPGELFF
V gene: TRBV19; J gene: TRBJ1-5; CDR3 protein: CASSNPGQGNQPQHF
V gene: TRBV4-3; J gene: TRBJ1-3; CDR3 protein: CASSSRQTLSGNTIYF
V gene: TRBV4-1; J gene: TRBJ2-1; CDR3 protein: CASSQVHGLAGRNEQFF
V gene: TRBV6-5; J gene: TRBJ1-2; CDR3 protein: CASSYKGASLFLGYTF
V gene: TRBV6-6; J gene: TRBJ1-6; CDR3 protein: CASSYSGVDSPLHF
V gene: TRBV6-5; J gene: TRBJ1-4; CDR3 protein: CASSPGLFRDEKLFF
V gene: TRBV7-2; J gene: TRBJ2-5; CDR3 protein: CASSPLVLETQYF
V gene: TRBV5-4; J gene: TRBJ2-1; CDR3 protein: CASSVDSSSYNEQFF
V gene: TRBV6-5; J gene: TRBJ2-1; CDR3 protein: CASSYSGSGGASEQFF
V gene: TRBV9; J gene: TRBJ2-7; CDR3 protein: CASSVKGSGVNPYEQYF
V gene: TRBV18; J gene: TRBJ2-5; CDR3 protein: CASSPLRETQYF
V gene: TRBV3-1/TRBV3-2; J gene: TRBJ2-2; CDR3 protein: CASSLLAVPGELFF
V gene: TRBV7-9; J gene: TRBJ2-1; CDR3 protein: CASSLTSWAGGYEQFF
V gene: TRBV7-6; J gene: TRBJ2-3; CDR3 protein: CASSLRQRESTDTQYF
V gene: TRBV19; J gene: TRBJ2-3; CDR3 protein: CASRGQAYTDTQYF
V gene: TRBV24-1; J gene: TRBJ2-1; CDR3 protein: CATSDFTEGPNEQFF
V gene: TRBV2; J gene: TRBJ1-2; CDR3 protein: CASSLDREEGDYGYTF
V gene: TRBV3-1/TRBV3-2; J gene: TRBJ2-5; CDR3 protein: CASSQWSSGNQETQYF
V gene: TRBV7-2; J gene: TRBJ2-2; CDR3 protein: CASSSGGVARTGELFF
V gene: TRBV5-1; J gene: TRBJ2-3; CDR3 protein: CASSLRLAGITDTQYF
V gene: TRBV30; J gene: TRBJ1-1; CDR3 protein: CAWSGQGNTEAFF
V gene: TRBV6-6; J gene: TRBJ2-1; CDR3 protein: CASKAGTREQFF
V gene: TRBV4-3; J gene: TRBJ2-5; CDR3 protein: CASSQAPSETQYF
V gene: TRBV27; J gene: TRBJ1-1; CDR3 protein: CASSSPSQTRTNTEAFF
V gene: TRBV9; J gene: TRBJ2-1; CDR3 protein: CASSVDPGGPYNEQFF
V gene: TRBV30; J gene: TRBJ1-1; CDR3 protein: CAWRGQGRTEAFF
V gene: TRBV18; J gene: TRBJ1-4; CDR3 protein: CASSPQGGTTNEKLFF
V gene: TRBV19; J gene: TRBJ1-5; CDR3 protein: CASISLGGANQPQHF
V gene: TRBV19; J gene: TRBJ1-1; CDR3 protein: CASSIYPYTEAFF
V gene: TRBV5-4; J gene: TRBJ2-1; CDR3 protein: CASSLGSGVYNEQFF
V gene: TRBV4-2; J gene: TRBJ2-1; CDR3 protein: CASSQERGLAETYNEQFF
V gene: TRBV7-2; J gene: TRBJ2-5; CDR3 protein: CASSNNQEGSETQYF